Described below is a single T cell receptor beta chain sequence and its context. What it binds is not known. The source of the sample is a study of cytotoxic CD8 clonotypes in ibrutinib-treated CLL. Study-level information: On average, each sample had approximately 280,000 productive templates and 94,082 productive rearrangements. Study results and limitations: Whereas clonality rose at ibrutinib response, it declined toward baseline at progression.

Measured with immunoSEQ multiplex PCR; TCRdb has only the in-frame clones, and not every one. The data contain 15,000 or so clones, around 64% of them seen just once; the ten biggest clones take up 40%. This CDR3 has 12 residues. V shed 4 bases and J shed 6 bases, with 9 bases lying between them. The germline CDR1 and CDR2 sequences are SGHVS and FQNEAQ. The chain links TRBV7-8 to TRBJ1-2; D is unclear. The clonotype originates from a human donor with chronic lymphocytic leukemia. This material consisted of PBMCs, taken before ibrutinib treatment. As DNA, the CDR3 is TGTGCCAGCAGCTCCCCTCTACATGGCTACACCTTC. This gives the protein CASSSPLHGYTF. The variable domain in full, with the rest retrieved from reference TRBV7-8 and TRBJ1-2, is GAGVSQSPRYKVAKRGQDVALRCDPISGHVSLFWYQQALGQGPEFLTYFQNEAQLDKSGLPSDRFFAERPEGSVSTLKIQRTQQEDSAVYLCASSSPLHGYTFGSGTRLTVV.